This is a list of T cell receptor beta chains from one sample in a study of blood T cell repertoires in COVID-19. Profiled with immunoSEQ multiplex PCR; TCRdb holds only in-frame clones, not every one. This table has some 230,000 clones, approximately 90% appearing once. The sequenced sample consisted of PBMCs or T cells enriched from blood (not recorded which). These receptor sequences come from a woman younger than 30 in a cohort exposed to, infected with or recovered from COVID-19 (not recorded which). Each CDR3 is given with its conserved first and last residue. The order of the fields is CDR3 protein, CDR3 DNA, J gene, clone size, V gene, D gene. The D gene is left open where the match is weak. The size field is filled for only some rows; it gives once, few, many or a size class.

CASSTGPEQPQHF,TGTGCCAGCAGCACAGGGCCCGAGCAGCCCCAGCATTTT,TRBJ1-5,NA,TRBV7-2,NA
CSHNLAGDGNEQFF,TGCAGCCATAACCTAGCGGGAGACGGGAATGAGCAGTTCTTC,TRBJ2-1,NA,TRBV29-1,TRBD2
CASSDDRGIGTSGRETQYF,TGTGCCAGCAGCGATGACAGGGGGATAGGGACTAGCGGGAGAGAGACCCAGTACTTC,TRBJ2-5,NA,TRBV21-1,NA
CASSSQAGGQGAYGYTF,TGCGCCAGCAGCTCACAAGCAGGAGGACAGGGGGCCTATGGCTACACCTTC,TRBJ1-2,NA,TRBV5-1,TRBD1
CASSELWGLAGGGAYEQYF,TGTGCCAGCAGTGAACTGTGGGGACTAGCGGGAGGAGGGGCCTACGAGCAGTACTTC,TRBJ2-7,NA,TRBV6-1,TRBD2
CATRPGQGAGELFF,TGTGCCACCCGGCCGGGACAGGGTGCCGGGGAGCTGTTTTTT,TRBJ2-2,NA,TRBV24-1,TRBD1
CASRKDREENYGYTF,TGCGCCAGCAGAAAGGACAGGGAGGAAAACTATGGCTACACCTTC,TRBJ1-2,NA,TRBV23-1,TRBD1
CASGPKAGGNEQFF,TGTGCCAGCGGTCCTAAAGCGGGAGGTAATGAGCAGTTCTTC,TRBJ2-1,NA,TRBV9,TRBD2
CASSLIPAAGELFF,TGCGCCAGCAGTCTTATTCCGGCGGCAGGGGAGCTGTTTTTT,TRBJ2-2,NA,TRBV4-1,NA
CASSQGTENQPQHF,TGTGCCAGCAGCCAAGGGACTGAGAATCAGCCCCAGCATTTT,TRBJ1-5,NA,TRBV3-1/TRBV3-2,NA
CASSIASFNYGYTF,TGTGCCAGTAGTATAGCTTCCTTTAACTATGGCTACACCTTC,TRBJ1-2,NA,TRBV19,NA
CASSIGQLSNQPQHF,TGTGCCAGTAGTATTGGGCAGCTTAGCAATCAGCCCCAGCATTTT,TRBJ1-5,once,TRBV19,NA
CASSLGTGDRSNQPQHF,TGCGCCAGCAGCTTGGGGACAGGGGACCGAAGCAATCAGCCCCAGCATTTT,TRBJ1-5,once,TRBV5-1,TRBD1
CASSPPGSYEQYF,TGTGCCAGCTCACCCCCGGGCTCCTACGAGCAGTACTTC,TRBJ2-7,NA,TRBV18,NA
CASSAMNTEAFF,TGCGCCAGCAGTGCTATGAACACTGAAGCTTTCTTT,TRBJ1-1,NA,TRBV10-1,NA
CSVEDPSGSPEGTDTQYF,TGCAGCGTTGAAGATCCTAGCGGGAGCCCAGAGGGGACAGATACGCAGTATTTT,TRBJ2-3,NA,TRBV29-1,TRBD2
CASSHISGEETQYF,TGCGCCAGCAGCCATATTAGCGGGGAAGAGACCCAGTACTTC,TRBJ2-5,few,TRBV5-1,TRBD2
CASSFWQGLAGETRTDTQYF,TGCGCCAGCAGCTTTTGGCAGGGACTAGCGGGGGAGACCCGCACAGATACGCAGTATTTT,TRBJ2-3,NA,TRBV5-1,TRBD2
CASSGAGGPETQYF,TGTGCCAGCAGTGGAGCGGGGGGGCCCGAGACCCAGTACTTC,TRBJ2-5,NA,TRBV25-1,TRBD2
CASSPRTGFNQPQHF,TGTGCCAGCAGCCCGCGGACAGGGTTTAATCAGCCCCAGCATTTT,TRBJ1-5,NA,TRBV7-2,TRBD1
CATSDQTGETARPQHF,TGTGCCACCAGTGATCAGACAGGAGAGACGGCGAGGCCCCAGCATTTT,TRBJ1-5,NA,TRBV24-1,NA
CASGDDSFSNQPQHF,TGCGCCAGCGGAGATGACAGCTTTAGCAATCAGCCCCAGCATTTT,TRBJ1-5,NA,TRBV4-1,NA
CSVETGDSYNEQFF,TGCAGCGTTGAAACGGGTGACTCCTACAATGAGCAGTTCTTC,TRBJ2-1,NA,TRBV29-1,NA
CASSLVAGSAEAFF,TGCGCCAGCAGCTTGGTGGCGGGGAGCGCTGAAGCTTTCTTT,TRBJ1-1,once,TRBV5-1,NA
CASSLARTETQYF,TGCGCCAGCAGCTTGGCTAGAACGGAGACCCAGTACTTC,TRBJ2-5,NA,TRBV5-1,NA
CASSDRGRDEKLFF,TGTGCCAGCAGTGACAGGGGGAGAGACGAAAAACTGTTTTTT,TRBJ1-4,NA,TRBV28,TRBD1
CASSERQVLYGYTF,TGTGCCAGCAGTGAACGACAGGTACTCTATGGCTACACCTTC,TRBJ1-2,once,TRBV6-1,NA
CASSLRRGTAETQYF,TGTGCCAGCAGCTTACGACGGGGGACAGCGGAGACCCAGTACTTC,TRBJ2-5,once,TRBV11-2,NA
CASSPRGLSTEAFF,TGTGCCAGCAGCCCTCGCGGTCTGAGCACTGAAGCTTTCTTT,TRBJ1-1,few,TRBV11-3,NA
CASSTSRLNNSPLHF,TGTGCCAGCAGCACCTCTAGACTCAATAATTCACCCCTCCACTTT,TRBJ1-6,once,TRBV6-5,NA
CASSASPRTGNTF,TGTGCCAGCAGTGCAAGCCCTAGGACAGGGAACACCTTC,TRBJ1-2,NA,TRBV2,TRBD1